Shown below are 9 T cell receptor beta chains from a single sample sequenced in a study of early T cells in non-severe SARS-CoV-2 infection. TCRdb redid the calling of the 5' RACE reads with MiXCR, one entry per CDR3 protein. The data hold 65,000 to 95,000 distinct CDR3 sequences, with 8.5% to 10% observed a single time. The source material was whole blood. The receptor source for this set is an adult who was a healthcare worker with PCR-confirmed SARS-CoV-2 infection or an uninfected control (not recorded which).

This clonotype came up many times. The genes are TRBV20-1 and TRBJ1-5, with TRBD1 matching 7 bases. Germline CDR1 is DFQATT and CDR2 is SNEGSKA (reference sequence). V gave up 5 bases and J gave up 6 bases; unmatched junction bases: 7. CDR3 length equals 13 residues. CDR3 bases: TGCAGTGCTGGCGACAGGGAGTTTCAGCCCCAGCATTTT. This sequence encodes CSAGDREFQPQHF.

The gene calls are TRBV6-1 and TRBJ1-6; TRBD1 matches at 7 bases. Germline-derived CDR1 and CDR2 are MNHNS and SASEGT. The trim removed 3 bases at V and 10 bases at J, leaving 3 bases unmatched. CDR3 length equals 13 residues. The CDR3 DNA sequence: TGTGCCAGCAGTGAGGGGACAGACTCACCCCTCCACTTT. Amino acid sequence: CASSEGTDSPLHF.

V usage is TRBV5-1 and J usage is TRBJ2-3, with TRBD2 matching 9 bases. The V and J ends lost 2 bases and 3 bases, in that order; junction bases with no gene match: 7. Looked up from germline, CDR1 is SGHRS and CDR2 is YFSETQ. The CDR3 has 16 residues. The CDR3 is CASSFGSGSGTDTQYF. The CDR3, as DNA: TGCGCCAGCAGCTTTGGTAGCGGGAGTGGAACAGATACGCAGTATTTT. Full variable domain (rest looked up from reference TRBV5-1 and TRBJ2-3): KAGVTQTPRYLIKTRGQQVTLSCSPISGHRSVSWYQQTPGQGLQFLFEYFSETQRNKGNFPGRFSGRQFSNSRSEMNVSTLELGDSALYLCASSFGSGSGTDTQYFGPGTRLTVL.

There are a few counts of this clonotype. The chain couples TRBV3-1 to TRBJ1-2, with D tentatively TRBD1 (5 bases). This CDR3 contains 15 residues. Trimming removed 1 base from V and 4 bases from J, with 13 bases in between. Germline CDR1 LGHDT, CDR2 YNNKEL (reference sequence). The CDR3 reads CASSQAPDSSYGYTF. The CDR3 bases are TGTGCCAGCAGCCAAGCCCCCGACAGCAGCTATGGCTACACCTTC.

This clonotype was seen at least ten times. DNA of the CDR3: TGTGCCAGCAGTCCTCATAAAAAGTTCTTC. Protein product: CASSPHKKFF. The chain recombines TRBV3-1 with TRBJ2-1; D remains unclear. V lost 6 bases and J 14 bases, leaving 11 bases between the germline ends. Germline values: CDR1 LGHDT, CDR2 YNNKEL (reference sequence). This CDR3 has 10 amino acids.

This clonotype was recorded a few times. The gene calls are TRBV7-8 and TRBJ2-5; maybe TRBD2 (5 bases). The CDR3 length is 16 residues. Trimming cost V 1 base and J 5 bases, with 17 bases left between them. Germline V gene sequence: CDR1 SGHVS, CDR2 FQNEAQ. The CDR3 protein is CASSLVWRPTVETQYF. The DNA of the CDR3 is TGTGCCAGCAGCTTAGTGTGGAGGCCTACTGTGGAGACCCAGTACTTC.

This clonotype occurred many times. This sequence joins TRBV18 and TRBJ1-1, with D perhaps matching TRBD1 (5 bases). The ends were cut back, 2 bases at V and 4 bases at J, with 14 bases in the middle. The CDR3 runs 15 residues. CDR1 and CDR2 (germline): KGHSH, LQKENI. For the CDR3, the DNA is TGTGCCAGCTCACCAAACTCGGGACGGAGCACTGAAGCTTTCTTT. Its translation is CASSPNSGRSTEAFF.

The V and J genes are TRBV11-2 and TRBJ2-5; the D is unclear. The germline V gene encodes CDR1 SGHAT and CDR2 FQNNGV. This CDR3 is 13 amino acids long. V was trimmed by 3 bases and J by 4 bases, leaving 9 bases between them. For the CDR3, the DNA is TGTGCCAGCAGCTTTGCTGAACTAGAGACCCAGTACTTC. This translates into CASSFAELETQYF.

This clonotype has a count of ten or more. This chain uses TRBV27 with TRBJ1-6; perhaps TRBD1 as D (5 bases). CDR1 is MNHEY, CDR2 SMNVEV, per germline (reference sequence). The CDR3 is 18 amino acids. The ends were cut back, 3 bases at V and 11 bases at J, with 26 bases in the middle. CDR3: CASSFGPRRGGVWAPLHF. In nucleotides, the CDR3 is TGTGCCAGCAGTTTTGGGCCAAGGAGGGGAGGGGTATGGGCACCCCTCCACTTT.